The next 5 T cell receptor beta chains were all read from a single sample in a study of breast tumors, draining lymph nodes, adjacent tissues. Via MiXCR, TCRdb re-called the multiplex PCR reads, giving one row per CDR3 protein. The repertoire holds tens of thousands of distinct CDR3 sequences, with around 45% as singletons. The sample consisted of breast tumor tissue. The receptors here all came from a female donor with breast cancer. Some clones in this sample may be carry-over from other donors' samples.

This clonotype was seen many times. The CDR3 DNA sequence: TGCAGCGTTTACGGGACAGCGGGGGATAGCTATGGCTACACCTTC. It encodes CSVYGTAGDSYGYTF. The rearrangement joins TRBV29-1 to TRBJ1-2, with TRBD1 matching 7 bases. This CDR3 has 15 residues. V dropped 5 bases and J dropped 4; count of bases not matched to a gene: 13. CDR1 is SQVTM and CDR2 is ANQGSEA in the germline V gene.

In this sample, this clonotype turned up many times. The chain uses TRBV18 and TRBJ1-6; D gene uncertain. The ends were cut back, 1 base at V and 3 bases at J, with 4 bases in the middle. The CDR3 spans 14 residues. From germline, CDR1 is KGHSH and CDR2 LQKENI. CDR3 DNA: TGTGCCAGCTCACCACAGAACTATAATTCACCCCTCCACTTT. Translation gives CASSPQNYNSPLHF.

By share of the sample, this clonotype is medium-sized. The gene calls are TRBV24-1 and TRBJ2-1, with D unresolved. This CDR3 spans 13 amino acids. Germline values: CDR1 KGHDR, CDR2 SFDVKD. Trimming removed 6 bases from V and 5 bases from J, with 10 bases in between. DNA of the CDR3: TGTGCCACCAGTCAGAGACACAACAATGAGCAGTTCTTC. Amino acid sequence: CATSQRHNNEQFF.

The V call is TRBV12-3 or TRBV12-4, the J call TRBJ1-5; no clear D. Trimming cost V 5 bases and J 1 base, with 15 bases left between them. The CDR3 is 16 residues long. Here the CDR3 reads CASSPVAGSSNQPQHF. In nucleotides, the CDR3 is TGTGCCAGCAGTCCAGTCGCGGGATCAAGCAATCAGCCCCAGCATTTT.

At least ten counts were recorded for this clonotype. The chain employs TRBV6-1 and TRBJ2-4, with 7 bases aligning to TRBD1. The CDR3 consists of 16 residues. The germline V gene has CDR1 MNHNS and CDR2 SASEGT. Trimming at V came to 2 bases and at J to 4 bases, leaving 8 bases not matched to a gene. This chain's CDR3 is CASSEFHAQGKNIQYF. The CDR3 coding sequence is TGTGCCAGCAGTGAATTCCACGCACAGGGGAAAAACATTCAGTACTTC.